These 29 T cell receptor beta chains were all obtained from the same sample, sequenced in a study of tumor and adjacent non-tumor tissue in lung cancer listed by TCRdb under 2018. RNA was isolated from bulk unsorted tissue, and RNA quality was assessed with a NanoDrop ND-1000 and an Agilent 2100. The receptor library was made with multiplex PCR. Sequencing relied on an Illumina HiSeq 2500. TCRbeta libraries were constructed through three rounds of nested PCR with primers (Table S4) according to protocols adapted from ARM-PCR. TCRdb cleaned the public reads at Q25 with fastp, built clones with MiXCR and kept in-frame beta chains. Rows matching on CDR3 protein sequence are summarized as one entry with the most common DNA and genes. The sample includes 100,000 to 120,000 distinct CDR3 sequences, with 84% observed a single time. The ten most abundant clones make up approximately 22% of the sample. Sequencing input: lung tumor tissue. These receptors were collected from a man between 65 and 85 years old with non-small cell lung cancer.

Comment on this clonotype: A single base separates this from a much larger clone, so it may be a read error. The V and J genes are TRBV28 and TRBJ2-3; D gene uncertain. V lost 7 bases to trimming and J lost 0 bases, with 11 bases between them. Germline assignment: CDR1 MDHEN and CDR2 SYDVKM. The CDR3 covers 14 residues. The CDR3 is CASTRTPSTDTQYF. The CDR3 coding sequence is TGTGCCAGCACTAGAACTCCTAGCACAGATACGCAGTATTTT.

The gene calls are TRBV20-1 and TRBJ2-1; 9 nucleotides align to TRBD2. J lost 3 bases, V lost 0 bases, and 9 bases had no gene match. This CDR3 spans 17 amino acids. From germline, CDR1 is DFQATT and CDR2 SNEGSKA (reference sequence). The CDR3 reads CSARDPSASGVYNEQFF. The CDR3 DNA sequence: TGCAGTGCTAGAGATCCTTCTGCTAGCGGGGTCTACAATGAGCAGTTCTTC.

A remark on this clonotype: Compared with germline, one end of the junction differs, possibly owing to a read error. The CDR3 DNA reads TGCAGGATTGTGGCGGAGAGGCCTGAAGCTTTCTTC. This sequence encodes CRIVAERPEAFF. The chain employs TRBV29-1 and TRBJ1-1, with no clear D. The CDR3 is 12 residues long. Germline-derived CDR1 and CDR2 are SQVTM and ANQGSEA.

To note about this clonotype: Since a much larger clone is just one base distant, this may be a read error. The rearrangement joins TRBV7-3 to TRBJ2-1, with a weak D call TRBD2 (6 bases). This CDR3 region has 12 residues. Germline V gene sequence: CDR1 SGHTA, CDR2 FQGTGA. CDR3 sequence reads: CTSWGVKDEQFF. The CDR3 DNA reads as TGTACCAGCTGGGGGGTTAAGGATGAGCAGTTCTTC.

The count of this clonotype is one. The germline gene is not matched at one end of the junction; a read error may be the cause. The V gene is TRBV6-1, the J gene TRBJ2-2, with 7 bases that match TRBD1. CDR1 and CDR2 (germline): MNHNS, SASEGT. This CDR3 is built from 15 residues. This chain's CDR3 is CTSVTRGILSGELFF. DNA of the CDR3: TGTACCAGCGTTACCAGGGGGATCTTGTCTGGGGAACTGTTTTTT.

For this clonotype: A much larger clone lies a single base off, so this may be a read error. This rearrangement joins TRBV14 to TRBJ2-1; 7 bases line up with TRBD2. The germline V gene encodes CDR1 SGHDN and CDR2 FVKESK. The CDR3 is 14 amino acids. J lost 9 bases, V lost 4 bases, and 9 bases had no gene match. The CDR3 spells CASSLSGLIVEQFF. In DNA, the CDR3 is TGTGCCAGCAGCCTATCGGGACTAATTGTTGAGCAGTTCTTC.

The chain recombines TRBV6-6 with TRBJ1-1; the D is unclear. Germline CDR1 reads MNHNY; CDR2 reads SVGAGI (reference sequence). V shed 7 bases and J shed 1 base, with 22 bases lying between them. The CDR3 is 17 residues long. This CDR3 is CASIRILWATTNTEAFF. The CDR3 nucleotides read TGTGCCAGCATACGCATCCTTTGGGCGACAACGAACACTGAAGCTTTCTTT.

A note on this clonotype: One end of the junction varies from germline; a read error may be responsible. This chain connects TRBV6-5 to TRBJ2-7, with TRBD2 matching 11 bases. This CDR3 comprises 17 residues. Germline V gives CDR1 MNHEY, CDR2 SVGAGI. The CDR3 region has the DNA TGTGCCAGCAGACCCTATAGCGGGAGGGCCGAGTCCTACGAGCAGTATTTC. Translating it yields CASRPYSGRAESYEQYF.

On this clonotype: Compared with germline, one end of the junction differs, possibly owing to a read error. J is TRBJ2-7 and V is TRBV20-1; D not certain. CDR1 DFQATT and CDR2 SNEGSKA come from the germline V gene (reference sequence). This CDR3 comprises 11 residues. The CDR3 sequence is CRASTVSEQYF. CDR3 nucleotides: TGCAGAGCTAGTACCGTCTCTGAGCAGTACTTC.

The chain is built from TRBV28 and TRBJ2-1; D is unclear. CDR1 is MDHEN, CDR2 SYDVKM, per germline. V lost 3 bases and J 13 bases, leaving 22 bases between the germline ends. There are 15 residues in the CDR3. CDR3 sequence: CASSFKLGIGGEQFF. As DNA, the CDR3 is TGTGCCAGCAGTTTCAAGCTGGGGATTGGTGGTGAACAGTTCTTC.

The rearrangement joins TRBV29-1 to TRBJ1-1, with TRBD1 as a possible D gene (5 bases). This CDR3 is 14 amino acids long. Germline V lookup: CDR1 SQVTM, CDR2 ANQGSEA. V was shortened by 6 bases and J by 6 bases, with 20 bases between the two germline ends. CDR3 bases: TGCAGCGTGTTTCCTGCGACCCGGGGCGCTGAAGCTTTCTTT. It is translated as CSVFPATRGAEAFF.

DNA for the CDR3: TGTGCCAGCAGTTATCACCGGCAGGGCCCCAGGTTGAATGAGCAGTTCTTC. Translation gives CASSYHRQGPRLNEQFF. This chain uses TRBV6-2 or TRBV6-3 with TRBJ2-1, with D possibly being TRBD1 (5 bases). V gave up 3 bases and J gave up 7 bases, with 22 bases separating them. Germline V gives CDR1 MNHEY, CDR2 SVGEGT. This CDR3 has 17 residues.

Of note for this clonotype: The junction departs from germline at one end; a sequencing error may be responsible. The chain links TRBV29-1 to TRBJ2-5; D call uncertain. The germline V gene encodes CDR1 SQVTM and CDR2 ANQGSEA. This CDR3 comprises 12 residues. The CDR3 coding sequence is TGCAGTGTTGAGTCCCGGGTGGAGACCCAGTACTTC. This gives the protein CSVESRVETQYF.

This clonotype has at least ten counts. The chain recombines TRBV6-2 or TRBV6-3 with TRBJ2-7, with 10 bases aligning to TRBD2. This CDR3 contains 14 residues. Losses at the gene ends were 6 bases for V and 2 bases for J; bases not matched to a gene: 4. Germline CDR1 reads MNHEY; CDR2 reads SVGEGT. The CDR3 reads CASRLAGPTYEQYF. The CDR3 DNA follows: TGTGCCAGCAGACTAGCGGGACCGACCTACGAGCAGTACTTC.

Comment on this clonotype: An end of the junction does not agree with germline; a read error may underlie this. The chain has TRBV11-1 and TRBJ1-2; D unresolved. CDR1 is SGHAT and CDR2 is FQDESV in the germline V gene (reference sequence). The CDR3 consists of 12 residues. The CDR3 DNA reads as TGTGTCAGCAGCTTATACAGATATGGCGACGCCTTC. This gives the protein CVSSLYRYGDAF.

This clonotype was seen more than once but under ten times. One end of the junction is discordant with germline, which a read error may explain. In DNA, the CDR3 is TGTGCCAGCAGTCCGAGGGGGGTGCTAGCGGGAGGAGAAGAGGCCCAATACTTC. Protein sequence: CASSPRGVLAGGEEAQYF. The J gene is TRBJ2-5, the V gene TRBV6-5, with 11 bases matching TRBD2. The germline gives CDR1 MNHEY, CDR2 SVGAGI. The length of the CDR3 is 18 residues.

With regard to this clonotype: A read error may account for a junction end that differs from germline. The chain carries TRBV29-1 and TRBJ2-7; 12 nucleotides line up with TRBD2. The germline CDR1 and CDR2 sequences are SQVTM and ANQGSEA. The CDR3 runs to 14 residues. CDR3 amino acids: CSADGLAGPYDQYF. In DNA, the CDR3 is TGCAGCGCCGACGGACTAGCGGGGCCCTACGACCAGTACTTC.

Comment on this clonotype: The CDR3 does not close with the conserved phenylalanine or tryptophan, likely indicating a read error. The chain recombines TRBV29-1 with TRBJ2-5; D is perhaps TRBD1 (6 bases). Germline V gene data show CDR1 as SQVTM and CDR2 as ANQGSEA. The CDR3 consists of 12 residues. CDR3 loop: CRVATGSLTQYL. CDR3 bases: TGCAGAGTTGCGACAGGCTCCCTGACCCAGTACTTA.

The chain employs TRBV29-1 and TRBJ2-3, with D maybe TRBD1 (6 bases). The CDR3 is 11 amino acids. The germline gives CDR1 SQVTM, CDR2 ANQGSEA. Trimming took 5 bases from V and 5 from J, leaving 8 bases between them. CDR3 in amino acids: CSVWTVDTQYF. CDR3 DNA sequence: TGCAGCGTTTGGACAGTAGATACGCAGTATTTT.

This chain joins TRBV6-1 and TRBJ2-7; a weak D match, TRBD1 (6 bases). Germline-derived CDR1 and CDR2 are MNHNS and SASEGT. This CDR3 comprises 14 residues. CDR3 sequence: CVRSEAQGTREQYF. DNA of the CDR3: TGTGTCAGGAGTGAAGCACAGGGAACAAGGGAACAGTACTTC.

This clonotype came up once. V usage is TRBV11-2 and J usage is TRBJ2-1; possible D gene TRBD2, 6 bases. Germline V gene sequence: CDR1 SGHAT, CDR2 FQNNGV. The CDR3 extends over 14 amino acids. Trimming removed 1 base at V and 16 bases at J, with 20 bases between. The CDR3 nucleotides read TGTGCCAGCAGCTTAGCGGGGGAGGCCAGTGAACAATTCTTC. It specifies CASSLAGEASEQFF.

This clonotype has just one count. The chain carries TRBV28 and TRBJ2-5; tentatively, D is TRBD2 (6 bases). Trimming took off 10 bases at V and 7 bases at J, with 25 bases between the two ends. Per germline, CDR1 MDHEN and CDR2 SYDVKM. This CDR3 has 15 residues. The DNA of the CDR3 is TGTGCCATCAGCACAAGGCGGGGAACGGGTGGGACCCAGTACTTC. Its translation: CAISTRRGTGGTQYF.

The count of this clonotype is one. At one end, the junction sequence differs from germline, possibly due to a read error. V and J are TRBV5-1 and TRBJ1-4; 9 bases align to TRBD1. In germline, CDR1 is SGHRS, CDR2 YFSETQ. This CDR3 region has 14 residues. The CDR3 protein is CTSSLGQGYEKLFF. Here the CDR3 DNA reads TGCACCAGCAGCCTGGGACAGGGATATGAAAAACTGTTTTTT.

This clonotype was detected only once. The conserved phenylalanine or tryptophan normally closing the CDR3 is absent here, so this likely arose from a read error. V usage is TRBV6-1 and J usage is TRBJ2-1; D is tentatively TRBD1 or TRBD2 (5 bases each). This CDR3 region has 16 residues. Germline V CDR1 and CDR2: MNHNS, SASEGT. V shed 7 bases and J shed 6 bases, with 22 bases lying between them. The CDR3 sequence is CASTLSGGTGSNEQFV. The CDR3 nucleotides read TGTGCCAGCACCCTAAGTGGGGGTACTGGGTCCAATGAGCAGTTCGTC.

The sample holds a few counts of this clonotype. This rearrangement joins TRBV6-5 to TRBJ2-1; 7 bases are a match to TRBD2. Per the germline V gene, CDR1 is MNHEY and CDR2 is SVGAGI. The CDR3 is 17 residues long. V was pared by 1 base and J by 6 bases, with 12 bases of the junction left unmatched. CDR3 sequence reads: CASSYLMVAGVFNEQFF. The CDR3 DNA reads as TGTGCCAGCAGTTACTTGATGGTAGCGGGCGTGTTCAATGAGCAGTTCTTC.

In regard to this clonotype: At one of its ends the junction is not consistent with the germline gene, which may arise from a read error. The chain combines TRBV5-4 with TRBJ1-2; possible D gene TRBD1, 5 bases. The CDR3 sequence is 15 residues long. The germline CDR1 and CDR2 sequences are SGHNT and YYREEE (reference sequence). CDR3 in amino acids: CACSHWDLDAYGYTF. CDR3 bases: TGTGCCTGCAGCCATTGGGACTTAGATGCTTATGGCTACACCTTC.

A remark on this clonotype: At one of its ends the junction is not consistent with the germline gene, which may arise from a read error. J is TRBJ2-5 and V is TRBV5-4, with a possible D match to TRBD2 (6 bases). The length of the CDR3 is 14 residues. The V gene's germline CDR1 is SGHNT and CDR2 YYREEE (reference sequence). DNA of the CDR3: TGTGCCAGCAGATTGAGGCGGGGTCCAGAGGCCCAGTACTTC. Translated, it gives CASRLRRGPEAQYF.

V and J are TRBV7-9 and TRBJ2-7; 8 nucleotides match TRBD1. From germline, CDR1 is SEHNR and CDR2 FQNEAQ (reference sequence). The CDR3 has 14 amino acids. In DNA form, the CDR3 reads TGTGCTAGAAGCTTAGGACAGGGAAAGAACGAGCAGTACTTC. Protein sequence: CARSLGQGKNEQYF.

This clonotype was recorded once. The chain joins TRBV5-4 to TRBJ2-6; the D gene is possibly TRBD2 (6 bases). V shed 8 bases and J shed 0 bases, with 21 bases lying between them. Germline V gene sequence: CDR1 SGHNT, CDR2 YYREEE (reference sequence). The CDR3 is made up of 18 amino acids. CDR3 coding DNA: TGTGCCAGTATCGCCGAGGAGGGTTATAGCTCTGGGGCCAACGTCCTGACTTTC. It codes for CASIAEEGYSSGANVLTF.